The next 21 T cell receptor beta chains were all read from a single sample in a study of cytotoxic CD8 clonotypes in ibrutinib-treated CLL. The table came from immunoSEQ multiplex PCR; TCRdb's copy has only in-frame clones and leaves some out. The sample has 300,000 to 350,000 clones; almost 80% are singletons. Source: PBMCs, taken before ibrutinib treatment. These receptors were collected from a human donor with chronic lymphocytic leukemia.

The chain couples TRBV2 to TRBJ2-3, with D possibly matching TRBD2 (5 bases). The CDR3 is 12 amino acids. Germline CDR1 reads SNHLY; CDR2 reads FYNNEI. The V end was cut by 6 bases, the J end by 6 bases, with 10 bases between. The CDR3 DNA is TGTGCCAGCAGGAGGGAGTCCGATACGCAGTATTTT. Its translation: CASRRESDTQYF.

This clone came up a few times. The V and J genes are TRBV14 and TRBJ2-1; no definite D call. Germline V gives CDR1 SGHDN, CDR2 FVKESK. With 3 bases removed from V and 15 bases from J, the gap between germline ends came to 6 bases. This CDR3 comprises 9 residues. The CDR3 region has the DNA TGTGCCAGCAGCCAGGGAACGTTCTTC. It encodes CASSQGTFF. The entire variable domain, with the rest obtained from reference TRBV14 and TRBJ2-1, is as follows: EAGVTQFPSHSVIEKGQTVTLRCDPISGHDNLYWYRRVMGKEIKFLLHFVKESKQDESGMPNNRFLAERTGGTYSTLKVQPAELEDSGVYFCASSQGTFFGPGTRLTVL.

The chain employs TRBV5-6 and TRBJ2-5, with TRBD2 as a possible D gene (5 bases). The CDR3 extends over 14 amino acids. Looked up from germline, CDR1 is SGHDT and CDR2 is YYEEEE. V was pared by 0 bases and J by 0 bases, with 6 bases between. CDR3 region: CASSLADYQETQYF. DNA of the CDR3: TGTGCCAGCAGCTTGGCGGACTACCAAGAGACCCAGTACTTC.

The chain couples TRBV5-8 to TRBJ2-7, with TRBD1 matching 10 bases. The CDR3 loop spans 16 amino acids. The germline CDR1 and CDR2 sequences are SGHTS and YDEGEE. J gave up 0 bases and V 0 bases, and 3 bases lay outside the gene matches. CDR3 protein: CASSLGQGAFSYEQYF. The CDR3 coding sequence is TGTGCCAGCAGCTTGGGACAGGGGGCGTTCTCCTACGAGCAGTACTTC.

The chain is built from TRBV6-1 and TRBJ2-7; D gene ambiguous. This CDR3 is 13 amino acids long. Germline CDR1 and CDR2: MNHNS and SASEGT. V was trimmed by 0 bases and J by 6 bases, leaving 9 bases between them. CDR3 amino acids: CASSEAGPGEQYF. The DNA of the CDR3 is TGTGCCAGCAGTGAAGCGGGCCCGGGCGAGCAGTACTTC.

The genes are TRBV6-5 and TRBJ2-7, with 7 bases identical to TRBD1. The J segment lost 1 base and the V segment lost 6 bases, leaving 9 bases of the junction unmatched. The CDR3 totals 15 residues. Germline assignment: CDR1 MNHEY and CDR2 SVGAGI. The CDR3 sequence: CASSPGAGGSYEQYF. The CDR3 nucleotides are TGTGCCAGCAGCCCCGGGGCAGGGGGTTCCTACGAGCAGTACTTC.

The chain recombines TRBV5-1 with TRBJ1-2, with no clear D. The germline CDR1 and CDR2 sequences are SGHRS and YFSETQ. The V end lost 1 base, the J end lost 4 bases, and 17 bases lay between the germline ends. The CDR3 runs to 16 residues. CDR3: CASSLYGLPDIYGYTF. The CDR3 DNA reads as TGCGCCAGCAGCTTGTACGGACTACCGGATATCTATGGCTACACCTTC.

This clone appeared a few times. V usage is TRBV11-2 and J usage is TRBJ1-1, with TRBD1 identical over 8 bases. J gave up 4 bases and V 6 bases, and 13 bases lay outside the gene matches. Germline CDR1 SGHAT, CDR2 FQNNGV. The CDR3 is 16 residues long. CDR3 sequence reads: CASSGPGGSGSTEAFF. The CDR3 DNA reads TGTGCCAGCAGTGGTCCAGGGGGCTCGGGGAGCACTGAAGCTTTCTTT.

As DNA, the CDR3 is TGTGCCAGCAGCTTAGCCGCGGTTTACGCTTTCTTT. As protein: CASSLAAVYAFF. The chain combines TRBV7-9 with TRBJ1-1; unclear D gene. V was cut by 0 bases and J by 11 bases, with 10 bases left in between. This CDR3 is built from 12 residues. Per the germline V gene, CDR1 is SEHNR and CDR2 is FQNEAQ (reference sequence).

This clone showed up just once. The rearrangement joins TRBV27 to TRBJ1-4, with TRBD1 identical over 7 bases. Germline V gene sequence: CDR1 MNHEY, CDR2 SMNVEV (reference sequence). The CDR3 is 13 amino acids. V was pared by 7 bases and J by 4 bases, with 3 bases of the junction left unmatched. CDR3 sequence (DNA): TGTGCCAGCAAGACAGGGAGTAATGAAAAACTGTTTTTT. Its translation: CASKTGSNEKLFF.

This sequence joins TRBV4-2 and TRBJ2-7; the match to TRBD2 covers 10 bases. Trimming took 2 bases from V and 4 from J; bases not matched to a gene: 14. The CDR3 loop spans 18 amino acids. Germline-derived CDR1 and CDR2 are LGHNA and YNFKEQ. The CDR3 protein is CASSQFASGSARGYEQYF. CDR3 bases: TGTGCCAGCAGCCAATTCGCTAGCGGGAGTGCCCGGGGGTACGAGCAGTACTTC.

This sequence joins TRBV19 and TRBJ1-5, with no clear D. The CDR3 is made up of 14 amino acids. Germline-derived CDR1 and CDR2 are LNHDA and SQIVND (reference sequence). V was cut by 7 bases and J by 5 bases, with 15 bases left in between. The CDR3 DNA reads TGTGCCAGTAATCTGTGGGTCGCTGATCAGCCCCAGCATTTT. Translated: CASNLWVADQPQHF.

This rearrangement joins TRBV5-1 to TRBJ2-1, with a tentative D call TRBD1 (5 bases). Germline CDR1 SGHRS, CDR2 YFSETQ. Trimming removed 0 bases at V and 8 bases at J, with 12 bases between. The CDR3 is 14 amino acids. The CDR3 spells CASSLAVGVDEQFF. The CDR3 DNA follows: TGCGCCAGCAGCTTGGCCGTAGGGGTTGATGAGCAGTTCTTC. The full variable domain, with the rest looked up from reference TRBV5-1 and TRBJ2-1, is KAGVTQTPRYLIKTRGQQVTLSCSPISGHRSVSWYQQTPGQGLQFLFEYFSETQRNKGNFPGRFSGRQFSNSRSEMNVSTLELGDSALYLCASSLAVGVDEQFFGPGTRLTVL.

This clone was observed a single time. Other DNA sequences in the same sample also yield this CDR3. This rearrangement joins TRBV28 to TRBJ2-7; the match to TRBD1 covers 7 bases. The CDR3 sequence is 13 residues long. Germline values: CDR1 MDHEN, CDR2 SYDVKM. V gave up 6 bases and J gave up 2 bases; unmatched junction bases: 4. This chain's CDR3 is CASSRQGPYEQYF. Here the CDR3 DNA reads TGTGCCAGCAGCCGACAGGGCCCCTACGAGCAGTACTTC.

This sequence joins TRBV4-3 and TRBJ2-5; 9 positions agree with TRBD1. The germline V gene encodes CDR1 LGHNA and CDR2 YSLEER. The junction had 11 bases not matched to a gene; V was cut back by 1 base and J by 5 bases. CDR3 length equals 17 residues. The CDR3 loop reads CASSQGSPGQGGETQYF. The DNA for the CDR3 is TGCGCCAGCAGCCAAGGTAGCCCGGGACAGGGAGGCGAGACCCAGTACTTC.

The chain recombines TRBV5-6 with TRBJ2-7; 13 positions match TRBD2. Germline V gene sequence: CDR1 SGHDT, CDR2 YYEEEE. V lost 5 bases to trimming and J lost 7 bases; unmatched junction nucleotides: 6. The CDR3 runs to 14 residues. The DNA for the CDR3 is TGTGCCAGCAGTGGACTAGCGGGAGTGGGAGAGCAGTACTTC. This encodes CASSGLAGVGEQYF.

The chain joins TRBV9 to TRBJ2-3, with 9 bases identical to TRBD2. The junction had 6 bases not matched to a gene; V was cut back by 0 bases and J by 1 base. Germline V gene sequence: CDR1 SGDLS, CDR2 YYNGEE. This CDR3 comprises 17 residues. The CDR3 coding sequence is TGTGCCAGCAGCGTAGATGCGGGAGGGCCCGGCACAGATACGCAGTATTTT. Its translation is CASSVDAGGPGTDTQYF.

V usage is TRBV6-1 and J usage is TRBJ1-2; possibly TRBD1 for D (5 bases). Trimming removed 8 bases at V and 4 bases at J, with 14 bases between. CDR1 is MNHNS, CDR2 SASEGT, per germline. The CDR3 contains 13 residues. The CDR3 spells CASSTEVLYGYTF. In DNA form, the CDR3 reads TGTGCCAGCTCGACAGAAGTTCTCTATGGCTACACCTTC.

This sequence joins TRBV30 and TRBJ1-2, with D perhaps TRBD1 (5 bases). The CDR3 is 18 residues long. Trimming removed 2 bases from V and 7 bases from J, with 29 bases in between. Germline lookup yields CDR1 GTSNPN and CDR2 SVGIG (reference sequence). CDR3 sequence (DNA): TGTGCCTGGAGTCAACAACCCGGGACCTCACAATTTTCCAGTGGCTACACCTTC. This translates into CAWSQQPGTSQFSSGYTF.

V and J are TRBV6-5 and TRBJ1-2, with D hard to call. V lost 4 bases and J lost 6, with 9 bases in between. This CDR3 comprises 12 residues. Germline loops: CDR1 MNHEY, CDR2 SVGAGI. In DNA form, the CDR3 reads TGTGCCAGCAGTTGGACCGGGGATGGCTACACCTTC. This sequence encodes CASSWTGDGYTF.

The V and J genes are TRBV5-1 and TRBJ2-1, with D perhaps matching TRBD2 (5 bases). V dropped 0 bases and J dropped 8 bases, with 15 bases sitting between them. This CDR3 spans 15 amino acids. Looked up from germline, CDR1 is SGHRS and CDR2 is YFSETQ. For the CDR3, the DNA is TGCGCCAGCAGCTTGGGTGGAGGAGGAGTGGATGAGCAGTTCTTC. It yields the protein CASSLGGGGVDEQFF. The complete variable domain, with remaining parts taken from reference TRBV5-1 and TRBJ2-1, reads KAGVTQTPRYLIKTRGQQVTLSCSPISGHRSVSWYQQTPGQGLQFLFEYFSETQRNKGNFPGRFSGRQFSNSRSEMNVSTLELGDSALYLCASSLGGGGVDEQFFGPGTRLTVL.